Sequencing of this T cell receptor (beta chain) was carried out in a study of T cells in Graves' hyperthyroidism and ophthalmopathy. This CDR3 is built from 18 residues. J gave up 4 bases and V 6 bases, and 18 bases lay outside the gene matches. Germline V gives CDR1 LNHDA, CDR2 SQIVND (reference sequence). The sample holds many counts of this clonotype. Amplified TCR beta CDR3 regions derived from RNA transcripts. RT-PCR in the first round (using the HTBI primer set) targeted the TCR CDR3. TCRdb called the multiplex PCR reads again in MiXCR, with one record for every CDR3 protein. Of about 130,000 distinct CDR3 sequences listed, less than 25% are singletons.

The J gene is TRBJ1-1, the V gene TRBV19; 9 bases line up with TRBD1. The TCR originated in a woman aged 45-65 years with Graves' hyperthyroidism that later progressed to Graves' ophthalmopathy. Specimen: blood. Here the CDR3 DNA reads TGTGCCAGTAGAGCTTCCTCCCCGGGACAGGGCGGGGGCACTGAAGCTTTCTTT. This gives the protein CASRASSPGQGGGTEAFF. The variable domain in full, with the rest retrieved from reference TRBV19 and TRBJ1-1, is DGGITQSPKYLFRKEGQNVTLSCEQNLNHDAMYWYRQDPGQGLRLIYYSQIVNDFQKGDIAEGYSVSREKKESFPLTVTSAQKNPTAFYLCASRASSPGQGGGTEAFFGQGTRLTVV.